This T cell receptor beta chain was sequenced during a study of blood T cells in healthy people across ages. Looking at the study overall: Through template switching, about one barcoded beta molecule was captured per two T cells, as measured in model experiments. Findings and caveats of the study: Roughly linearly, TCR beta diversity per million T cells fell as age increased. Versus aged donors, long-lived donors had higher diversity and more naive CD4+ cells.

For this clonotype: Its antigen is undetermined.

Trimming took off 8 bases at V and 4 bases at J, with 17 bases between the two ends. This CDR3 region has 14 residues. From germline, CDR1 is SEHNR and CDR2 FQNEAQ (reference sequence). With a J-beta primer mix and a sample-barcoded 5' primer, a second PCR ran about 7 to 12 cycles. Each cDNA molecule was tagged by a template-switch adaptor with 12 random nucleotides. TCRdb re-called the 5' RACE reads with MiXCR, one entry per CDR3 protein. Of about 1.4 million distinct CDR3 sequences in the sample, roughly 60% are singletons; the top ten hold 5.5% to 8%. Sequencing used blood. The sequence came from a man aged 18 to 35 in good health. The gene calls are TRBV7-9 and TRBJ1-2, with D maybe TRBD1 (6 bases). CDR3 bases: TGTGCCAGCGGCGGTACAGGGAACTCCTATGGCTACACCTTC. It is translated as CASGGTGNSYGYTF. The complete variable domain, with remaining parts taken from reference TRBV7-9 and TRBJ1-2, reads DTGVSQNPRHKITKRGQNVTFRCDPISEHNRLYWYRQTLGQGPEFLTYFQNEAQLEKSRLLSDRFSAERPKGSFSTLEIQRTEQGDSAMYLCASGGTGNSYGYTFGSGTRLTVV.